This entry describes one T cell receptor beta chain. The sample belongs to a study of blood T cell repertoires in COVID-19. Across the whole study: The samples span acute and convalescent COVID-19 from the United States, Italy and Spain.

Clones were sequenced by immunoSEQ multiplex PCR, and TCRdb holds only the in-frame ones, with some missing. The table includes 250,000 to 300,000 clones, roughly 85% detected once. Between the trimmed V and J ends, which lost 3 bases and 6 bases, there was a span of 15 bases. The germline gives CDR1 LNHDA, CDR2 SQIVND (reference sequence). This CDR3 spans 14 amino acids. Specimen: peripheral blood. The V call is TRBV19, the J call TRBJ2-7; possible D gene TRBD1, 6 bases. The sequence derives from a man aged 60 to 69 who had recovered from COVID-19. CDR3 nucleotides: TGTGCCAGTAGTATCGCCAGGGGCGGCGGCGAGCAGTACTTC. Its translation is CASSIARGGGEQYF. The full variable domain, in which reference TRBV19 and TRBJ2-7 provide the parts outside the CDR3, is DGGITQSPKYLFRKEGQNVTLSCEQNLNHDAMYWYRQDPGQGLRLIYYSQIVNDFQKGDIAEGYSVSREKKESFPLTVTSAQKNPTAFYLCASSIARGGGEQYFGPGTRLTVT.